This TCR beta chain emerged from a study of blood T cells in healthy people across ages. Whole-study results and caveats: With unsorted PBMCs, a conclusive comparison of naive versus antigen-experienced cells was not possible.

Then a second PCR, running about 6 to 11 cycles, was carried out with a sample-barcoded 5' primer and a J-beta primer mix. TCRdb re-derived calls from the 5' RACE reads in MiXCR, one entry per CDR3 protein. The table has over 1,500,000 distinct CDR3 sequences, less than 50% seen once. About this clonotype: Its specificity is unknown.

This sequence originates from a woman aged 40-49 years in good health. Sequencing was done on a sample of blood.

CDR3 residues: CASSYGPAGAPIQETQYF. DNA for the CDR3: TGTGCCAGCAGTTACGGTCCAGCGGGAGCACCGATCCAAGAGACCCAGTACTTC. The chain has TRBV6-5 and TRBJ2-5; TRBD2 agrees at 8 bases. Germline V gives CDR1 MNHEY, CDR2 SVGAGI. This CDR3 region has 18 residues. V lost 2 bases, J lost 1 base, and 12 bases stayed unmatched.